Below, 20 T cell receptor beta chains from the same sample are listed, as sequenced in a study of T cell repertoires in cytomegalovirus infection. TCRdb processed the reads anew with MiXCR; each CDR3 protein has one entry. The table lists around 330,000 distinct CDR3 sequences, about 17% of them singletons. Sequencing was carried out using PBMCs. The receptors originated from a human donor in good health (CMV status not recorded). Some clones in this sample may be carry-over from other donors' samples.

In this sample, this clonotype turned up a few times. The CDR3 here is CASSWTGSPNIQYF. The CDR3 nucleotides are TGTGCCAGCAGTTGGACAGGGTCCCCAAACATTCAGTACTTC. The chain uses TRBV6-6 and TRBJ2-4; 8 bases fit TRBD1. The V gene's germline CDR1 is MNHNY and CDR2 SVGAGI (reference sequence). V lost 4 bases, J lost 6 bases, and 5 bases stayed unmatched. CDR3 length: 14 amino acids.

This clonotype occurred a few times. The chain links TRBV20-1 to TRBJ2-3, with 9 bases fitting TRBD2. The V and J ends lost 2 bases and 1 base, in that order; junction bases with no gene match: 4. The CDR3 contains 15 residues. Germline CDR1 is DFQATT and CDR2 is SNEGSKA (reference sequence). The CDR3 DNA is TGCAGTGCTAGAATAGCGGGGGACGGCACAGATACGCAGTATTTT. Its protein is CSARIAGDGTDTQYF.

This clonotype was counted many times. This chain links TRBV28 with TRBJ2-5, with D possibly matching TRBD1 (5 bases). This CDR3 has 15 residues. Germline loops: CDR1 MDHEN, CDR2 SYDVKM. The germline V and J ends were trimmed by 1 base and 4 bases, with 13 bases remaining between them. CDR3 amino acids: CASSLSSAGPETQYF. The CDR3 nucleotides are TGTGCCAGCAGTTTATCGTCCGCAGGGCCAGAGACCCAGTACTTC.

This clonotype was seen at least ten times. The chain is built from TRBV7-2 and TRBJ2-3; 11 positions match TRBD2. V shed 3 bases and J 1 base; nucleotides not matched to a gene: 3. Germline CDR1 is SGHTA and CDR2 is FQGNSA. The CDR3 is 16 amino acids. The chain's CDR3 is CASSFGTSGGTDTQYF. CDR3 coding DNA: TGTGCCAGCAGCTTCGGGACTAGCGGAGGCACAGATACGCAGTATTTT.

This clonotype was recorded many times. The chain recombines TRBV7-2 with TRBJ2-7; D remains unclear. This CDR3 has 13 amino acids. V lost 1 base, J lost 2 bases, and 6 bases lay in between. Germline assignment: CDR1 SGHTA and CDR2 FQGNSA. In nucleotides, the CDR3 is TGTGCCAGCAGCTTAGTAGCTACCTACGAGCAGTACTTC. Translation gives CASSLVATYEQYF.

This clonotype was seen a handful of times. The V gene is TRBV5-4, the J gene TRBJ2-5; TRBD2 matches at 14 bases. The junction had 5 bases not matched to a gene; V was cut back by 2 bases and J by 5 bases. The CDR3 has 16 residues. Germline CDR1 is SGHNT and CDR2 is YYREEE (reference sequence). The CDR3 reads CASSLGLAGGGETQYF. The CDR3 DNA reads TGTGCCAGCAGCTTAGGACTAGCGGGGGGCGGGGAGACCCAGTACTTC.

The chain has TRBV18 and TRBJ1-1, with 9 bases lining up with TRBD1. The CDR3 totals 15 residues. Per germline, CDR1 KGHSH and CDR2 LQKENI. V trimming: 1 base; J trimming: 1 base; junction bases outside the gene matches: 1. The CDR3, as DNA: TGTGCCAGCTCACCACGGACAGGGGAGAACACTGAAGCTTTCTTT. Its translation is CASSPRTGENTEAFF.

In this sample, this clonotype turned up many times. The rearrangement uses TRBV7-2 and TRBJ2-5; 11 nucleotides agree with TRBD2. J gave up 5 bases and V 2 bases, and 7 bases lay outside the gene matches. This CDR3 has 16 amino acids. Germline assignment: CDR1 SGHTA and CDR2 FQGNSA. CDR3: CASSLFPVAGGETQYF. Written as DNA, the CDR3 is TGTGCCAGCAGCTTATTCCCGGTAGCGGGGGGGGAGACCCAGTACTTC.

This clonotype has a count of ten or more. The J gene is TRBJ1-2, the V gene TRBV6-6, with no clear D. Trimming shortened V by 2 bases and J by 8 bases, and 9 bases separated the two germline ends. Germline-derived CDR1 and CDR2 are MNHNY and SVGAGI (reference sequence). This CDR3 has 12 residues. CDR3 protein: CASSYGVFGYTF. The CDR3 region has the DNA TGTGCCAGCAGTTACGGGGTTTTCGGCTACACCTTC.

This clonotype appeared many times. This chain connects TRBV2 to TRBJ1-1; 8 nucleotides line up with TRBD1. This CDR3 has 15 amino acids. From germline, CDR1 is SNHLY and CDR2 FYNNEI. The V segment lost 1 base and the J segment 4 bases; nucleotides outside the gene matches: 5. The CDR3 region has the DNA TGTGCCAGCAGTGAAGGGGACAGGCAGATCACTGAAGCTTTCTTT. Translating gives CASSEGDRQITEAFF.

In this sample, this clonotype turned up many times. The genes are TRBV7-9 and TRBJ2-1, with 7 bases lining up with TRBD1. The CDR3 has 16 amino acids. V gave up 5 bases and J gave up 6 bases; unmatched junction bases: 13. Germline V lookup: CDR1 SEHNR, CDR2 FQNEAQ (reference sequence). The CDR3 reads CASSDIAGAGGNEQFF. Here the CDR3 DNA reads TGTGCCAGCAGCGATATCGCTGGGGCAGGGGGCAATGAGCAGTTCTTC.

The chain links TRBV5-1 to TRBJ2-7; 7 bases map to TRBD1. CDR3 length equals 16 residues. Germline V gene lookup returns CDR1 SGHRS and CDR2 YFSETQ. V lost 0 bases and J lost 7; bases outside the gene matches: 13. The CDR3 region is CASSLDRGSVSGEQYF. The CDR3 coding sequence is TGCGCCAGCAGCTTGGACAGGGGTAGCGTTTCGGGTGAGCAGTACTTC.

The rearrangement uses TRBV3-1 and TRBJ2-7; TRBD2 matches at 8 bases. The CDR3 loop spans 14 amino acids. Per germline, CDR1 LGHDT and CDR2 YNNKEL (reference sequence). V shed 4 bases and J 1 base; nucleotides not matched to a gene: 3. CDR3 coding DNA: TGTGCCAGCAGCCTCACTAGCGGATCCTACGAGCAGTACTTC. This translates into CASSLTSGSYEQYF.

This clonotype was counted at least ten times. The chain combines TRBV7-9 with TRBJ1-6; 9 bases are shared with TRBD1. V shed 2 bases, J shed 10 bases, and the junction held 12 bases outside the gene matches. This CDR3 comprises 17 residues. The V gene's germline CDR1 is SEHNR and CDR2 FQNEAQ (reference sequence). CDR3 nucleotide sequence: TGTGCCAGCAGCTTATCGGGGGGACAGGGTACTTTGTCACCCCTCCACTTT. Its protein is CASSLSGGQGTLSPLHF.

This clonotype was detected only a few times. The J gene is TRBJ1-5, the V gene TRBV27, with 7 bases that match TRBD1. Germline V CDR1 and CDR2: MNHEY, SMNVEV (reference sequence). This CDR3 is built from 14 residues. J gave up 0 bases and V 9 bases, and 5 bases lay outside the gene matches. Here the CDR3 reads CASARDSSNQPQHF. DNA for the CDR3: TGTGCCAGTGCAAGGGACAGTAGCAATCAGCCCCAGCATTTT.

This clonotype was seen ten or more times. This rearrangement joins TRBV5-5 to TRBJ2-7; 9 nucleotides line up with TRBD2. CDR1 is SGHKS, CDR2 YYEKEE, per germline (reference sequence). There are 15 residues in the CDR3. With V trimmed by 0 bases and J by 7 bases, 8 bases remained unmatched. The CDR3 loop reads CASSLVQRGVWEQYF. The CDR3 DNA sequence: TGTGCCAGCAGCTTGGTCCAGCGGGGGGTCTGGGAGCAGTACTTC.

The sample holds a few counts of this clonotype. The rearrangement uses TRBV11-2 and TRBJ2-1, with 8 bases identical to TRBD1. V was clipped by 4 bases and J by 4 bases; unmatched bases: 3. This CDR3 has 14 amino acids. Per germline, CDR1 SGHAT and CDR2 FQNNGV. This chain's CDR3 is CASSSGQAYNEQFF. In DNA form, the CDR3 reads TGTGCCAGCAGCTCGGGACAGGCATACAATGAGCAGTTCTTC.

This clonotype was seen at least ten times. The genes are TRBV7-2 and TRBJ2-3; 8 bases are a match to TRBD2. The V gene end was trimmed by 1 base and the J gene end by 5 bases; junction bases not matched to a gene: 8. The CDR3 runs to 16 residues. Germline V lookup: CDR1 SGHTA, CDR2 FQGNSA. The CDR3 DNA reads TGTGCCAGCAGCTTAGTGGCGGGGGGCCAGCAAGATACGCAGTATTTT. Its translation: CASSLVAGGQQDTQYF. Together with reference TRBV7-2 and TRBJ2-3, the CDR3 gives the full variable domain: GAGVSQSPSNKVTEKGKDVELRCDPISGHTALYWYRQSLGQGLEFLIYFQGNSAPDKSGLPSDRFSAERTGGSVSTLTIQRTQQEDSAVYLCASSLVAGGQQDTQYFGPGTRLTVL.

The CDR3 region is CASSENRGGSPLHF. The CDR3 DNA sequence: TGTGCCAGCAGTGAAAACAGGGGTGGATCACCCCTCCACTTT. The chain joins TRBV6-1 to TRBJ1-6; 7 nucleotides agree with TRBD1. From germline, CDR1 is MNHNS and CDR2 SASEGT. V was clipped by 2 bases and J by 10 bases; unmatched bases: 5. The CDR3 spans 14 residues.

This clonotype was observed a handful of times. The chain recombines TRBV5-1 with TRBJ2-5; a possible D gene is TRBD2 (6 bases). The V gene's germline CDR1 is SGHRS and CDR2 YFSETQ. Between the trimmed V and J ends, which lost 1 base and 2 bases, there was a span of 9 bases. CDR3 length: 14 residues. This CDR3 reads CASSLTSLQETQYF. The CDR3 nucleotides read TGCGCCAGCAGCTTGACTAGCCTTCAAGAGACCCAGTACTTC.